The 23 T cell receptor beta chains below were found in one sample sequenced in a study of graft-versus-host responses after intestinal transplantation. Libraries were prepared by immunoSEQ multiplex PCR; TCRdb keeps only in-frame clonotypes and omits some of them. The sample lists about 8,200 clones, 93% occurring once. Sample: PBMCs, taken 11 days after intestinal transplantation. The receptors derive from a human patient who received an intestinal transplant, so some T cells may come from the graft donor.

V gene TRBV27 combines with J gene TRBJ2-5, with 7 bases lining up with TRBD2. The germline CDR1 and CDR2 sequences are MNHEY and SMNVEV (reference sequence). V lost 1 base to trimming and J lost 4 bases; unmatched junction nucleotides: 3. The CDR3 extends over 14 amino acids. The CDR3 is CASSLFPSGETQYF. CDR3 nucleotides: TGTGCCAGCAGTTTATTTCCTAGCGGAGAGACCCAGTACTTC.

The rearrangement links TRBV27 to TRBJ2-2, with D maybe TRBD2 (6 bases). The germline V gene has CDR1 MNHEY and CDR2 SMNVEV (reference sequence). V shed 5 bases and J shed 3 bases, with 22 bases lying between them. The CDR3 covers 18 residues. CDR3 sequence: CASSGEMRDGGYTGELFF. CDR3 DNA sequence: TGTGCCAGCAGTGGCGAAATGCGGGACGGCGGATACACCGGGGAGCTGTTTTTT.

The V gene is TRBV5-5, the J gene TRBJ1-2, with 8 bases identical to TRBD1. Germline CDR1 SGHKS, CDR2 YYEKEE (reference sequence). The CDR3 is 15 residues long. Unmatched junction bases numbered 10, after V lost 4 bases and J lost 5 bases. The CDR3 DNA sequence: TGTGCCAGCAGCGGTGGGGACAGGTCGCTTTATGGCTACACCTTC. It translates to CASSGGDRSLYGYTF.

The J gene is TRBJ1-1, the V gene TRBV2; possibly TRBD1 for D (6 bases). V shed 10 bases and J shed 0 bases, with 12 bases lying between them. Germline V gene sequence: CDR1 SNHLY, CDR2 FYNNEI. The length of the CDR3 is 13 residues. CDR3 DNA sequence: TGTGCCATCGCGACAGGCTTGAACACTGAAGCTTTCTTT. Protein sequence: CAIATGLNTEAFF.

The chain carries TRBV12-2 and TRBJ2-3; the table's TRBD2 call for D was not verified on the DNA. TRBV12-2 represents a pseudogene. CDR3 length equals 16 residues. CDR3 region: CASPLRGLAGGDTQYF. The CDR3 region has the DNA TGTGCAAGTCCGCTTAGGGGACTAGCGGGGGGCGATACGCAGTATTTT.

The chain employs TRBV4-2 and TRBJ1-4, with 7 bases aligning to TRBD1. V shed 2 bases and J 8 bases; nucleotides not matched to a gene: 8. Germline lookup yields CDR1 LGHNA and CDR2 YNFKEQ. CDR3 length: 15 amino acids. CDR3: CASSQNRGGEEKLFF. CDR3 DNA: TGTGCCAGCAGCCAAAACAGGGGAGGAGAAGAAAAACTGTTTTTT.

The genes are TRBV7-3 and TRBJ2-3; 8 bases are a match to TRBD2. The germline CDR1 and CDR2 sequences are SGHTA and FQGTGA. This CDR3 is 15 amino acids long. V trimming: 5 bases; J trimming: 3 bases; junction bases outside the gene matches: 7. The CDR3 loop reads CASSPVAGRTDTQYF. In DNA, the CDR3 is TGTGCCAGCAGCCCAGTAGCGGGAAGGACAGATACGCAGTATTTT.

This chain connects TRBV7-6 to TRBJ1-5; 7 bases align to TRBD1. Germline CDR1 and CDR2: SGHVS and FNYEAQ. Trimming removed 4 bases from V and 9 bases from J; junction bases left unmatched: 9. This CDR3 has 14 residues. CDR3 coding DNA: TGTGCCAGCAGCTCAGGGGACAGTTCCAGGCCCCAGCATTTT. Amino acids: CASSSGDSSRPQHF.

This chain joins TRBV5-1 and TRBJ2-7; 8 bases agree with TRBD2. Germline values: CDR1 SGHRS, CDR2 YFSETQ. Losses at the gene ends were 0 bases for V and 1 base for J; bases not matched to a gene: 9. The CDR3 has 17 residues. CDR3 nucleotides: TGCGCCAGCAGCTTGGTAAGACTAGCGAGTCAATCCTACGAGCAGTACGTC. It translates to CASSLVRLASQSYEQYV.

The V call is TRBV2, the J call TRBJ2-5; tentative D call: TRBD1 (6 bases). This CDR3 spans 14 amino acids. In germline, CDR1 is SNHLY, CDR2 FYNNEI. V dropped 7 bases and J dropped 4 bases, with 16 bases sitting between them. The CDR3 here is CASIGRGWIETQYF. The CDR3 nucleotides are TGTGCCAGCATTGGTAGGGGGTGGATAGAGACCCAGTACTTC.

This CDR3 is CASSLGGGFTDTQYF. DNA of the CDR3: TGTGCCAGCAGCTTGGGGGGTGGATTCACAGATACGCAGTATTTT. The chain combines TRBV7-6 with TRBJ2-3; D is perhaps TRBD2 (6 bases). Trimming cost V 3 bases and J 2 bases, with 12 bases left between them. Germline loops: CDR1 SGHVS, CDR2 FNYEAQ. The CDR3 length is 15 residues.

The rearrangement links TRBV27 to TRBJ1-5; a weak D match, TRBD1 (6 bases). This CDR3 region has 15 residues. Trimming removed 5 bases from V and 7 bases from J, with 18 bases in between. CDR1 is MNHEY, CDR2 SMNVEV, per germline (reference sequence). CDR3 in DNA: TGTGCCAGCAGTCCCACCACAGGGTCGGGACAGCCCCAGCATTTT. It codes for CASSPTTGSGQPQHF.

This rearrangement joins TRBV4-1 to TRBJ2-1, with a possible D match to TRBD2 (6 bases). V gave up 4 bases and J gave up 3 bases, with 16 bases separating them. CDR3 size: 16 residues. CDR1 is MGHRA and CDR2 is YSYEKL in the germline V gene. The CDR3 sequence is CASSPPRGPNYNEQFF. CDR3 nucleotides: TGCGCCAGCAGCCCCCCGCGGGGACCGAACTACAATGAGCAGTTCTTC.

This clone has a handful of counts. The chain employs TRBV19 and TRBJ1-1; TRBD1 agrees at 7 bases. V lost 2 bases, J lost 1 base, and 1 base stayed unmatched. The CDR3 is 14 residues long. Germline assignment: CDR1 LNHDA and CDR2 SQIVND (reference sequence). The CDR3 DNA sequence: TGTGCCAGTAGTATACGACAGGGGAACACTGAAGCTTTCTTT. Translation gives CASSIRQGNTEAFF.

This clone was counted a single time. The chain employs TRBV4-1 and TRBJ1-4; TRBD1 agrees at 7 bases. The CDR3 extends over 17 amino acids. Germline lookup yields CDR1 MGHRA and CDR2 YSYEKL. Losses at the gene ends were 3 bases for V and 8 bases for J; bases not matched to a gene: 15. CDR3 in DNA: TGCGCCAGCAGCCACCCAGCCGCTGGACAGGTTGGGGAAAAACTGTTTTTT. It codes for CASSHPAAGQVGEKLFF.

The DNA for the CDR3 is TGTGCCAGCAGCGGCCGGGACAGACTAGCTAACTATGGCTACACCTTC. This translates into CASSGRDRLANYGYTF. This chain uses TRBV11-2 with TRBJ1-2, with TRBD1 matching 7 bases. With V trimmed by 5 bases and J by 0 bases, 9 bases remained unmatched. The CDR3 covers 16 residues. Germline lookup yields CDR1 SGHAT and CDR2 FQNNGV.

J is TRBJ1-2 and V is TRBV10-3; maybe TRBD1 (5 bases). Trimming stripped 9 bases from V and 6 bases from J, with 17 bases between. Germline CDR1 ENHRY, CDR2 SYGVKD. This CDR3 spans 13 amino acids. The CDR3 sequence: CAIFSRDSNGYTF. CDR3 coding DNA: TGTGCCATTTTTTCCCGGGACTCAAATGGCTACACCTTC.

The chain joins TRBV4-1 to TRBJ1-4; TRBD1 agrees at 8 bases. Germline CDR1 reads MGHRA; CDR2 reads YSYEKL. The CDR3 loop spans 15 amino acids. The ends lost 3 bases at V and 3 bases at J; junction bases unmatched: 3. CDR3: CASSQPGQANEKLFF. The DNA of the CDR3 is TGCGCCAGCAGCCAGCCGGGACAGGCTAATGAAAAACTGTTTTTT.

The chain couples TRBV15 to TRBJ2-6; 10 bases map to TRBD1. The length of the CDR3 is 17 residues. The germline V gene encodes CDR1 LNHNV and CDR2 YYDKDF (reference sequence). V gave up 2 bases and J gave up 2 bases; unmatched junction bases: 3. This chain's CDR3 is CATSRWTGGTGANVLTF. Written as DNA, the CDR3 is TGTGCCACCAGCAGATGGACAGGGGGGACTGGGGCCAACGTCCTGACTTTC. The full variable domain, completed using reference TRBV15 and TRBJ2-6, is DAMVIQNPRYQVTQFGKPVTLSCSQTLNHNVMYWYQQKSSQAPKLLFHYYDKDFNNEADTPDNFQSRRPNTSFCFLDIRSPGLGDTAMYLCATSRWTGGTGANVLTFGAGSRLTVL.

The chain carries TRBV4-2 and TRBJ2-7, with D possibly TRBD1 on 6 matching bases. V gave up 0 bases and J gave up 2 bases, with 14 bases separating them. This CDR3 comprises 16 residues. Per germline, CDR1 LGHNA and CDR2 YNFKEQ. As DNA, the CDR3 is TGTGCCAGCAGCCAAGATTCCGGGGACACGACCTACGAGCAGTACTTC. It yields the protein CASSQDSGDTTYEQYF.

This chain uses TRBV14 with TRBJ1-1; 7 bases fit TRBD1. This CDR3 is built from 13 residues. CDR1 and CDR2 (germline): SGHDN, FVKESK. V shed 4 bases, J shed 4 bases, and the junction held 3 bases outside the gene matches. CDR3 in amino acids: CASSPGQPTEAFF. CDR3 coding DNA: TGTGCCAGCAGCCCGGGACAGCCCACTGAAGCTTTCTTT.

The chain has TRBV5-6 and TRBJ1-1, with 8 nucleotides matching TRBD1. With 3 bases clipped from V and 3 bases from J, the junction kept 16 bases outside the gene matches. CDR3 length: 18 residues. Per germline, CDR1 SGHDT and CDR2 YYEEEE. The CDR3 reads CASSSSQGAVPWDTEAFF. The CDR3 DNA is TGTGCCAGCAGCTCGAGCCAGGGGGCGGTTCCGTGGGACACTGAAGCTTTCTTT.

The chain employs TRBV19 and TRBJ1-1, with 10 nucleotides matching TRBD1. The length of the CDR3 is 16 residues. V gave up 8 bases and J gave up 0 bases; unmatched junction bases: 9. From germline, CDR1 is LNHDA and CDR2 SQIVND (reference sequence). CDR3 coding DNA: TGTGCCAGTCTCCCGGGACAGGGGTTCGTGAACACTGAAGCTTTCTTT. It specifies CASLPGQGFVNTEAFF. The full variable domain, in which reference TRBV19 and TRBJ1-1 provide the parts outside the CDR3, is DGGITQSPKYLFRKEGQNVTLSCEQNLNHDAMYWYRQDPGQGLRLIYYSQIVNDFQKGDIAEGYSVSREKKESFPLTVTSAQKNPTAFYLCASLPGQGFVNTEAFFGQGTRLTVV.